The next 27 T cell receptor beta chains were all read from a single sample in a study of identical twins. MiXCR, applied by TCRdb to the 5' RACE reads, yields one record per CDR3 protein. The table lists about 150,000 distinct CDR3 sequences, under 4.5% of them singletons. Sequencing used memory T cells sorted from blood. These receptors were obtained from a man aged 18-30 years in good health.

This chain connects TRBV7-2 to TRBJ2-2; 8 bases match TRBD2. Per germline, CDR1 SGHTA and CDR2 FQGNSA. The V gene end was trimmed by 6 bases and the J gene end by 4 bases; junction bases not matched to a gene: 7. CDR3 length: 15 residues. The CDR3 protein is CASRNPLAATGELFF. In nucleotides, the CDR3 is TGTGCCAGCAGGAACCCACTAGCGGCCACCGGGGAGCTGTTTTTT.

The sample holds many counts of this clonotype. This sequence joins TRBV5-1 and TRBJ2-1, with 7 nucleotides matching TRBD1. J gave up 7 bases and V 0 bases, and 1 base lay outside the gene matches. The CDR3 contains 13 residues. Germline-derived CDR1 and CDR2 are SGHRS and YFSETQ. CDR3 amino acids: CASSLDRGNEQFF. CDR3 sequence (DNA): TGCGCCAGCAGCTTGGACAGGGGAAATGAGCAGTTCTTC.

There are many counts of this clonotype. V usage is TRBV5-1 and J usage is TRBJ1-1; D is uncertain. Germline V gives CDR1 SGHRS, CDR2 YFSETQ. This CDR3 spans 15 amino acids. Trimming took off 0 bases at V and 0 bases at J, with 9 bases between the two ends. This chain's CDR3 is CASSLDPRMNTEAFF. CDR3 coding DNA: TGCGCCAGCAGCTTGGATCCACGGATGAACACTGAAGCTTTCTTT.

This clonotype was seen many times. The V gene is TRBV7-6, the J gene TRBJ2-3; 8 nucleotides align to TRBD2. Per the germline V gene, CDR1 is SGHVS and CDR2 is FNYEAQ. V gave up 5 bases and J gave up 5 bases; unmatched junction bases: 9. This CDR3 is built from 15 residues. The CDR3 DNA sequence: TGTGCCAGCAGCCCCGGAGCGGGAGAGGAAGATACGCAGTATTTT. Protein: CASSPGAGEEDTQYF.

Many counts were recorded for this clonotype. CDR3 DNA: TGTGCCAGCAGTTACGGACGGGACTACGAGCAGTACGTC. It encodes CASSYGRDYEQYV. V is TRBV6-5 and J is TRBJ2-7; TRBD2 might be the D (5 bases). Per germline, CDR1 MNHEY and CDR2 SVGAGI. V lost 2 bases to trimming and J lost 3 bases, with 8 bases between them. This CDR3 spans 13 amino acids.

This clonotype was detected ten times or more. This chain uses TRBV6-2 or TRBV6-3 with TRBJ2-7; a possible D gene is TRBD2 (6 bases). Trimming removed 4 bases at V and 11 bases at J, with 21 bases between. Germline V lookup: CDR1 MNHEY, CDR2 SVGEGT. CDR3 length equals 14 residues. Here the CDR3 reads CASSSDLMRGKKYF. For the CDR3, the DNA is TGTGCCAGCAGTTCAGACCTTATGCGGGGAAAAAAGTACTTC.

This clonotype was recorded at least ten times. The V and J genes are TRBV6-2 or TRBV6-3 and TRBJ2-7; the D call may be TRBD1 or TRBD2 (5 bases each). The CDR3 totals 13 residues. V dropped 2 bases and J dropped 2 bases, with 7 bases sitting between them. The germline V gene has CDR1 MNHEY and CDR2 SVGEGT. CDR3 region: CASSYGGPYEQYF. The CDR3 DNA is TGTGCCAGCAGTTACGGGGGACCCTACGAGCAGTACTTC.

This clonotype came up many times. The chain employs TRBV28 and TRBJ2-7; 7 bases line up with TRBD2. Losses at the gene ends were 8 bases for V and 8 bases for J; bases not matched to a gene: 12. CDR3 length equals 13 residues. Germline loops: CDR1 MDHEN, CDR2 SYDVKM. CDR3 bases: TGTGCCAGCTGGGAGGGTGGTGGCGTGCAGCAGTACTTC. Residues: CASWEGGGVQQYF. Looking up the rest from reference TRBV28 and TRBJ2-7 gives the full variable domain: DVKVTQSSRYLVKRTGEKVFLECVQDMDHENMFWYRQDPGLGLRLIYFSYDVKMKEKGDIPEGYSVSREKKERFSLILESASTNQTSMYLCASWEGGGVQQYFGPGTRLTVT.

This clonotype was counted ten times or more. The chain links TRBV20-1 to TRBJ1-2; 9 bases agree with TRBD1. The V segment lost 6 bases and the J segment 3 bases; nucleotides outside the gene matches: 2. This CDR3 region has 12 residues. Germline values: CDR1 DFQATT, CDR2 SNEGSKA (reference sequence). In DNA form, the CDR3 reads TGCAGTGCCAGACAGGGGGACTATGGCTACACCTTC. Its translation: CSARQGDYGYTF.

This clonotype was detected ten times or more. The CDR3: CASLGVLGALHF. Written as DNA, the CDR3 is TGTGCCAGCCTTGGAGTCTTGGGGGCCCTCCACTTT. The chain employs TRBV6-2 or TRBV6-3 and TRBJ1-6; perhaps TRBD1 as D (5 bases). CDR3 length: 12 residues. With 8 bases removed from V and 14 bases from J, the gap between germline ends came to 16 bases. Germline lookup yields CDR1 MNHEY and CDR2 SVGEGT.

The sample holds many counts of this clonotype. The CDR3 loop reads CATSGTGNYEQYF. CDR3 bases: TGTGCCACCTCGGGGACAGGGAACTACGAGCAGTACTTC. The chain carries TRBV15 and TRBJ2-7; 9 bases agree with TRBD1. The CDR3 totals 13 residues. The V gene end was trimmed by 8 bases and the J gene end by 3 bases; junction bases not matched to a gene: 5. The germline gives CDR1 LNHNV, CDR2 YYDKDF (reference sequence).

This clonotype was picked up many times. The chain is built from TRBV4-3 and TRBJ2-1, with 8 bases fitting TRBD2. Germline trimming cut 0 bases from V and 5 bases from J; bases unmatched to any gene: 6. CDR3 length: 16 amino acids. In germline, CDR1 is LGHNA, CDR2 YSLEER. This CDR3 is CASSQDITSGNNEQFF. DNA of the CDR3: TGCGCCAGCAGCCAAGATATAACTAGCGGTAACAATGAGCAGTTCTTC.

Many counts were recorded for this clonotype. This chain uses TRBV7-2 with TRBJ2-2, with D uncertain. The CDR3 consists of 15 residues. The germline V gene has CDR1 SGHTA and CDR2 FQGNSA. V lost 3 bases to trimming and J lost 5 bases, with 13 bases between them. CDR3 residues: CASSFRPWRTGELFF. The CDR3 nucleotides are TGTGCCAGCAGCTTCCGGCCGTGGCGAACCGGGGAGCTGTTTTTT.

V usage is TRBV4-1 and J usage is TRBJ2-2; 7 bases agree with TRBD2. V was clipped by 1 base and J by 4 bases; unmatched bases: 6. Germline values: CDR1 MGHRA, CDR2 YSYEKL. The CDR3 has 16 residues. The DNA for the CDR3 is TGCGCCAGCAGCCAAGCTAGCGGAACATTCACCGGGGAGCTGTTTTTT. Amino acids: CASSQASGTFTGELFF.

The sample holds many counts of this clonotype. The chain couples TRBV18 to TRBJ1-4, with TRBD1 as a possible D gene (6 bases). Germline assignment: CDR1 KGHSH and CDR2 LQKENI. The length of the CDR3 is 13 residues. V dropped 3 bases and J dropped 6 bases, with 8 bases sitting between them. CDR3 DNA sequence: TGTGCCAGCTCACCGGGGACACATGAAAAACTGTTTTTT. Translation gives CASSPGTHEKLFF.

This clonotype was counted ten times or more. This chain connects TRBV2 to TRBJ2-7; maybe TRBD2 (5 bases). The V end lost 0 bases, the J end lost 6 bases, and 12 bases lay between the germline ends. This CDR3 comprises 14 residues. The germline gives CDR1 SNHLY, CDR2 FYNNEI. The CDR3 nucleotides read TGTGCCAGCAGTGAAGCTCCGGGGTTGGGCGAGCAGTACGTC. Protein sequence: CASSEAPGLGEQYV.

This clonotype was counted at least ten times. The V and J genes are TRBV27 and TRBJ2-3; 7 positions match TRBD2. Unmatched junction bases numbered 8, after V lost 5 bases and J lost 3 bases. This CDR3 has 15 residues. CDR1 MNHEY and CDR2 SMNVEV come from the germline V gene (reference sequence). CDR3 sequence (DNA): TGTGCCAGCAGTCCGGGAGGCTGGATGACAGATACGCAGTATTTT. Translation gives CASSPGGWMTDTQYF.

This clonotype was counted ten times or more. The chain employs TRBV5-1 and TRBJ1-1; 10 nucleotides align to TRBD1. The CDR3 length is 15 residues. Germline V gene lookup returns CDR1 SGHRS and CDR2 YFSETQ. Trimming removed 4 bases from V and 1 base from J; junction bases left unmatched: 4. CDR3 sequence (DNA): TGCGCCAGCAGCCCCCGGACAGGGGGGAACACTGAAGCTTTCTTT. Translation gives CASSPRTGGNTEAFF.

This clonotype was seen many times. This chain uses TRBV27 with TRBJ2-1; D is perhaps TRBD2 (6 bases). This CDR3 is 13 amino acids long. CDR1 is MNHEY, CDR2 SMNVEV, per germline (reference sequence). Trimming took 6 bases from V and 6 from J, leaving 12 bases between them. CDR3 nucleotide sequence: TGTGCCAGCAGGGGCGGGAACGGCAATGAGCAGTTCTTC. Its protein is CASRGGNGNEQFF.

This clonotype appeared many times. The chain joins TRBV12-3 or TRBV12-4 to TRBJ2-1, with D maybe TRBD2 (5 bases). The CDR3 consists of 13 residues. V lost 5 bases and J 10 bases, leaving 15 bases between the germline ends. CDR3 nucleotide sequence: TGTGCCAGCAGTATGGAGGACTTTCGGGAGCAGTTCTTC. Translation: CASSMEDFREQFF.

This clonotype was observed a handful of times. The rearrangement links TRBV7-7 to TRBJ1-1; D not resolved. V was clipped by 2 bases and J by 4 bases, with 8 bases between them. The germline V gene encodes CDR1 SSHAT and CDR2 FNYEAQ (reference sequence). The CDR3 contains 13 residues. CDR3 amino acids: CASSLSPITEAFF. The CDR3 coding sequence is TGTGCCAGCAGCTTATCCCCGATCACTGAAGCTTTCTTT.

This clonotype was seen many times. This sequence joins TRBV7-2 and TRBJ2-7; D is unresolved. The CDR3 covers 13 residues. V lost 1 base and J lost 7, with 11 bases in between. The V gene's germline CDR1 is SGHTA and CDR2 FQGNSA. The CDR3 loop reads CASSLETWREQYF. The DNA for the CDR3 is TGTGCCAGCAGCTTAGAAACTTGGCGAGAGCAGTACTTC.

This clonotype was recorded at least ten times. The CDR3 DNA reads TGTGCCAGCAGTGAAGATCAAGGGCCCTACGAGCAGTACGTC. Its translation is CASSEDQGPYEQYV. The V and J genes are TRBV2 and TRBJ2-7; unclear D gene. The CDR3 loop spans 14 amino acids. V was shortened by 1 base and J by 2 bases, with 9 bases between the two germline ends. Germline V gene sequence: CDR1 SNHLY, CDR2 FYNNEI.

With regard to this clonotype: At one end, the junction sequence differs from germline, possibly due to a read error. The V and J genes are TRBV7-2 and TRBJ1-1; D call uncertain. Per the germline V gene, CDR1 is SGHTA and CDR2 is FQGNSA. This CDR3 comprises 13 residues. CDR3 region: CASSLDKFGEAYF. CDR3 DNA: TGTGCCAGCAGCTTAGACAAGTTCGGGGAAGCTTACTTT.

This clonotype came up many times. The chain combines TRBV5-1 with TRBJ2-7, with D uncertain. The CDR3 is made up of 14 amino acids. Trimming took off 0 bases at V and 6 bases at J, with 13 bases between the two ends. Germline V CDR1 and CDR2: SGHRS, YFSETQ. CDR3 sequence: CASSLGPLGVEQYF. The DNA of the CDR3 is TGCGCCAGCAGCTTGGGACCCCTTGGGGTCGAGCAGTACTTC.

This clonotype was seen repeatedly, ten times or more. This rearrangement joins TRBV2 to TRBJ2-2; no reliable D call. Deletions cut 2 bases from V and 6 bases from J, with 16 bases between. Germline V gene data show CDR1 as SNHLY and CDR2 as FYNNEI. This CDR3 spans 16 amino acids. The CDR3 reads CASSELPARWAGELFF. DNA for the CDR3: TGTGCCAGCAGTGAACTTCCCGCCCGCTGGGCCGGGGAGCTGTTTTTT.

This clonotype has just a few counts. V gene TRBV9 combines with J gene TRBJ1-1; no definite D call. The CDR3 runs 13 residues. V was pared by 0 bases and J by 3 bases, with 6 bases between. Germline V gives CDR1 SGDLS, CDR2 YYNGEE. The CDR3 loop reads CASSVASDTEAFF. The CDR3 DNA reads TGTGCCAGCAGCGTAGCCAGTGACACTGAAGCTTTCTTT.